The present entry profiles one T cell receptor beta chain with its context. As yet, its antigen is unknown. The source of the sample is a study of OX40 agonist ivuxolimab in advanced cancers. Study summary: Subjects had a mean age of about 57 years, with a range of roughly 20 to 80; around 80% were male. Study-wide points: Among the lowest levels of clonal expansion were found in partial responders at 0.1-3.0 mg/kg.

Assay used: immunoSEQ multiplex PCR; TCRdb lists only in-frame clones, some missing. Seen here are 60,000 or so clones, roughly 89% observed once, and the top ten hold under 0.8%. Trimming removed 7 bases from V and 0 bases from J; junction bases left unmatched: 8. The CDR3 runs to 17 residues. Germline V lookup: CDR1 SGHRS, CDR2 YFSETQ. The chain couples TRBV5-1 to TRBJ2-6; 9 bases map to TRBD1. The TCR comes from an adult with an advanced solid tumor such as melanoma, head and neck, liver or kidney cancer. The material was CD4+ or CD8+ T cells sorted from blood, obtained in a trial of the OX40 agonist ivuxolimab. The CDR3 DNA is TGCGCCAGCCGGACAGGGGATGATTTCTCTGGGGCCAACGTCCTGACTTTC. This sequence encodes CASRTGDDFSGANVLTF.